These T cell receptor beta chains were read from a single sample in a study of Ad26.COV2.S vaccination and SARS-CoV-2 variants. Only in-frame clones appear in the TCRdb table, and some are missing; sequencing was by immunoSEQ multiplex PCR. The sample lists about 430,000 clones; roughly 90% were seen once. Sequenced material: peripheral blood, taken in a trial of Ad26.COV2.S vaccine versus placebo. Receptors originate from a person between 18 and 59 years old who received the Ad26.COV2.S COVID-19 vaccine or a placebo. CDR3s include the opening cysteine and the closing phenylalanine or tryptophan. The D gene is left open where the match is weak. A clone size is listed for some rows: how often the clone was seen (once, few, many), or a class if it is expanded.

d_gene	v_gene	abundance	j_gene	CDR3nt	CDR3aa
TRBD2	TRBV4-1	.	TRBJ2-3	TGCGCCAGCAGCCAAGGGGTAGCGGGAGGGCCAACGGATACGCAGTATTTT	CASSQGVAGGPTDTQYF
TRBD2	TRBV24-1	.	TRBJ2-4	TGTGCCACCAGTGATAATGGACTAGCGAGTAACATTCAGTACTTC	CATSDNGLASNIQYF
.	TRBV4-3	.	TRBJ2-7	TGCGCCAGCAGCCAAGGTCATTGGGACTCCTACGAGCAGTACTTC	CASSQGHWDSYEQYF
.	TRBV21-1	.	TRBJ2-1	TGTGCCAGCAGCAAAATTGTGACAGGAGACAACTACAATGAGCAGTTCTTC	CASSKIVTGDNYNEQFF
TRBD2	TRBV5-4	.	TRBJ2-5	TGTGCCAGCAGCCATGGACTAGCTAAAGAGACCCAGTACTTC	CASSHGLAKETQYF
.	TRBV28	.	TRBJ2-5	TGTGCCAGCAGTTCTGGGACAACTGTGATCCAAGAGACCCAGTACTTC	CASSSGTTVIQETQYF
.	TRBV7-8	.	TRBJ2-1	TGTGCCAGCAGCTTAACACTTAGCTCCTACAATGAGCAGTTCTTC	CASSLTLSSYNEQFF
.	TRBV11-3	.	TRBJ1-1	TGTGCCAGCAGCTTTACGGGGAACACTGAAGCTTTCTTT	CASSFTGNTEAFF
.	TRBV19	.	TRBJ1-1	TGTGCCAGTAGTATAGGAGCAGGCACGAACACTGAAGCTTTCTTT	CASSIGAGTNTEAFF
TRBD2	TRBV7-6	once	TRBJ2-3	TGTGCCAGCAGCTTAGGAACTAGCGGGAGAGATACGCAGTATTTT	CASSLGTSGRDTQYF